Below are 17 T cell receptor beta chains sequenced from a single sample in a study of T cell repertoires in cytomegalovirus infection. One entry per CDR3 protein, called by TCRdb with MiXCR from the reads. Of roughly 500,000 distinct CDR3 sequences in the sample, approximately 10% are singletons; the top ten hold 10%. Sample: PBMCs. Receptors originate from a human donor in good health (CMV status not recorded). Some clones in this sample may be carry-over from other donors' samples.

The sample holds many counts of this clonotype. The chain couples TRBV2 to TRBJ1-4; D is uncertain. The CDR3 is 16 amino acids. Trimming took 2 bases from V and 16 from J, leaving 26 bases between them. CDR1 is SNHLY and CDR2 is FYNNEI in the germline V gene. CDR3 nucleotides: TGTGCCAGCAGTGAATCCGCGCTGTTAGGCTTAAATGGTCCGTTTTTT. Its translation: CASSESALLGLNGPFF.

This clonotype was observed at least ten times. The gene calls are TRBV6-1 and TRBJ2-1, with D perhaps being TRBD1 or TRBD2 (5 bases each). The germline V gene has CDR1 MNHNS and CDR2 SASEGT. Trimming left V 7 bases short and J 6 bases short, with 19 bases between. The CDR3 extends over 15 amino acids. The CDR3 sequence is CASKNTGLSGNEQFF. The CDR3 bases are TGTGCCAGCAAGAACACAGGACTTTCGGGCAATGAGCAGTTCTTC.

This clonotype was seen many times. The chain links TRBV12-3 or TRBV12-4 to TRBJ2-2, with 9 nucleotides matching TRBD2. The junction had 6 bases not matched to a gene; V was cut back by 6 bases and J by 1 base. The CDR3 has 16 residues. The CDR3 nucleotides read TGTGCCAGCAGCCTGGGACTAGCCCTGAACACCGGGGAGCTGTTTTTT. As protein: CASSLGLALNTGELFF.

This clonotype has just a few counts. V and J are TRBV19 and TRBJ1-1; D might be TRBD1 (6 bases). Trimming left V 8 bases short and J 1 base short, with 17 bases between. This CDR3 contains 15 residues. CDR1 and CDR2 from the germline V gene are LNHDA and SQIVND (reference sequence). The chain's CDR3 is CASVTGTFGNTEAFF. The CDR3 nucleotides are TGTGCCAGTGTGACAGGAACCTTCGGGAACACTGAAGCTTTCTTT.

V and J are TRBV29-1 and TRBJ2-3; 7 bases fit TRBD2. The CDR3 consists of 14 residues. Unmatched junction bases numbered 5, after V lost 4 bases and J lost 1 base. Germline V CDR1 and CDR2: SQVTM, ANQGSEA. CDR3 DNA sequence: TGCAGCGTTGGGGGGGGTAGGGGCACAGATACGCAGTATTTT. Translating it yields CSVGGGRGTDTQYF.

V is TRBV29-1 and J is TRBJ2-5, with 12 bases aligning to TRBD1. Trimming removed 0 bases from V and 5 bases from J; junction bases left unmatched: 7. Germline values: CDR1 SQVTM, CDR2 ANQGSEA. The CDR3 sequence is 16 residues long. CDR3 protein: CSVEDTGQGAGETQYF. In DNA form, the CDR3 reads TGCAGCGTTGAAGATACGGGACAGGGGGCCGGGGAGACCCAGTACTTC.

This clonotype has more than one count but fewer than ten. This chain links TRBV12-3 or TRBV12-4 with TRBJ1-2; D is unclear. Trimming removed 7 bases at V and 5 bases at J, with 14 bases between. This CDR3 is 13 amino acids long. The chain's CDR3 is CASTNLRGYGYTF. CDR3 nucleotides: TGTGCCAGCACCAACCTCAGAGGGTATGGCTACACCTTC.

This clonotype has just a few counts. CDR3 nucleotide sequence: TGTGCCAGCAGCCCTTGGTTTCAGGGGGGAGGGACTGAAGCTTTCTTT. This sequence encodes CASSPWFQGGGTEAFF. The rearrangement joins TRBV11-2 to TRBJ1-1; TRBD1 aligns across 7 bases. The V gene's germline CDR1 is SGHAT and CDR2 FQNNGV. V was clipped by 5 bases and J by 5 bases; unmatched bases: 14. The CDR3 runs 16 residues.

The table lists this clonotype with many counts. V is TRBV25-1 and J is TRBJ1-1; 8 positions match TRBD1. The germline V gene has CDR1 MGHDK and CDR2 SYGVNS. The V segment lost 3 bases and the J segment 4 bases; nucleotides outside the gene matches: 7. This CDR3 is built from 15 residues. CDR3 nucleotide sequence: TGTGCCAGCAGTGATAGGACAGGGAAGGGCACTGAAGCTTTCTTT. Protein product: CASSDRTGKGTEAFF.

There are a few counts of this clonotype. V usage is TRBV11-1 and J usage is TRBJ2-7; no reliable D call. V lost 1 base and J 4 bases, leaving 8 bases between the germline ends. The CDR3 spans 13 residues. The germline V gene encodes CDR1 SGHAT and CDR2 FQDESV (reference sequence). CDR3 amino acids: CASSLGLIYEQYF. The CDR3 region has the DNA TGTGCCAGCAGCTTAGGACTCATTTACGAGCAGTACTTC.

This rearrangement joins TRBV15 to TRBJ2-7; TRBD1 aligns across 8 bases. With V trimmed by 0 bases and J by 3 bases, 7 bases remained unmatched. The CDR3 loop spans 16 amino acids. Germline loops: CDR1 LNHNV, CDR2 YYDKDF (reference sequence). CDR3 residues: CATSRDNQGALYEQYF. CDR3 sequence (DNA): TGTGCCACCAGCAGAGATAACCAGGGGGCCCTCTACGAGCAGTACTTC.

This clonotype was recorded at least ten times. This rearrangement joins TRBV7-2 to TRBJ1-1; D gene ambiguous. The CDR3 consists of 13 residues. Germline V gene sequence: CDR1 SGHTA, CDR2 FQGNSA. V lost 5 bases, J lost 11 bases, and 18 bases lay in between. This CDR3 is CASSRRVEGAAFF. CDR3 DNA: TGTGCCAGCAGCCGGCGGGTCGAAGGAGCGGCTTTCTTT.

This clonotype was seen a handful of times. This chain connects TRBV28 to TRBJ2-5; 8 bases agree with TRBD2. The CDR3 spans 16 residues. CDR1 MDHEN and CDR2 SYDVKM come from the germline V gene. V gave up 2 bases and J gave up 5 bases; unmatched junction bases: 10. Here the CDR3 reads CASSLDTGTRIETQYF. The CDR3 coding sequence is TGTGCCAGCAGTTTAGACACCGGGACTAGAATCGAGACCCAGTACTTC.

This clonotype was detected many times. The gene calls are TRBV9 and TRBJ2-1, with D tentatively TRBD1 or TRBD2 (5 bases each). Germline CDR1 and CDR2: SGDLS and YYNGEE. The CDR3 is 14 residues long. V was trimmed by 6 bases and J by 4 bases, leaving 14 bases between them. The CDR3 here is CASTDRDGYNEQFF. CDR3 sequence (DNA): TGTGCCAGCACCGACCGGGACGGATACAATGAGCAGTTCTTC.

This clonotype was picked up many times. This chain links TRBV7-2 with TRBJ2-4; D may be TRBD1 (7 bases). There are 14 residues in the CDR3. The V gene lost 5 bases and the J gene lost 8 bases, with 16 bases spanning the gap. CDR1 and CDR2 (germline): SGHTA, FQGNSA. The CDR3 DNA reads as TGTGCCAGCAGCCCGGGGACCAGGGGGGACATTCAGTACTTC. Residues: CASSPGTRGDIQYF.

This clonotype was counted only a few times. The chain joins TRBV4-2 to TRBJ1-2; 7 bases are a match to TRBD1. Germline loops: CDR1 LGHNA, CDR2 YNFKEQ. V lost 3 bases to trimming and J lost 4 bases; unmatched junction nucleotides: 8. This CDR3 contains 15 residues. CDR3 nucleotide sequence: TGTGCCAGCAGCCAGAAAGGGGGCGTAGGCTATGGCTACACCTTC. Its translation: CASSQKGGVGYGYTF.

On this clonotype itself: This sequence may be a read error, since a much larger clone differs from it by one base. The chain couples TRBV4-2 to TRBJ2-7; 10 nucleotides agree with TRBD2. The V segment lost 0 bases and the J segment 0 bases; nucleotides outside the gene matches: 11. From germline, CDR1 is LGHNA and CDR2 YNFKEQ. CDR3 length equals 19 residues. The CDR3 loop is CASSQDGLAGALASYEQYF. The CDR3 DNA reads TGTGCCAGCAGCCAAGATGGGCTAGCGGGGGCCCTTGCCTCCTACGAGCAGTACTTC.